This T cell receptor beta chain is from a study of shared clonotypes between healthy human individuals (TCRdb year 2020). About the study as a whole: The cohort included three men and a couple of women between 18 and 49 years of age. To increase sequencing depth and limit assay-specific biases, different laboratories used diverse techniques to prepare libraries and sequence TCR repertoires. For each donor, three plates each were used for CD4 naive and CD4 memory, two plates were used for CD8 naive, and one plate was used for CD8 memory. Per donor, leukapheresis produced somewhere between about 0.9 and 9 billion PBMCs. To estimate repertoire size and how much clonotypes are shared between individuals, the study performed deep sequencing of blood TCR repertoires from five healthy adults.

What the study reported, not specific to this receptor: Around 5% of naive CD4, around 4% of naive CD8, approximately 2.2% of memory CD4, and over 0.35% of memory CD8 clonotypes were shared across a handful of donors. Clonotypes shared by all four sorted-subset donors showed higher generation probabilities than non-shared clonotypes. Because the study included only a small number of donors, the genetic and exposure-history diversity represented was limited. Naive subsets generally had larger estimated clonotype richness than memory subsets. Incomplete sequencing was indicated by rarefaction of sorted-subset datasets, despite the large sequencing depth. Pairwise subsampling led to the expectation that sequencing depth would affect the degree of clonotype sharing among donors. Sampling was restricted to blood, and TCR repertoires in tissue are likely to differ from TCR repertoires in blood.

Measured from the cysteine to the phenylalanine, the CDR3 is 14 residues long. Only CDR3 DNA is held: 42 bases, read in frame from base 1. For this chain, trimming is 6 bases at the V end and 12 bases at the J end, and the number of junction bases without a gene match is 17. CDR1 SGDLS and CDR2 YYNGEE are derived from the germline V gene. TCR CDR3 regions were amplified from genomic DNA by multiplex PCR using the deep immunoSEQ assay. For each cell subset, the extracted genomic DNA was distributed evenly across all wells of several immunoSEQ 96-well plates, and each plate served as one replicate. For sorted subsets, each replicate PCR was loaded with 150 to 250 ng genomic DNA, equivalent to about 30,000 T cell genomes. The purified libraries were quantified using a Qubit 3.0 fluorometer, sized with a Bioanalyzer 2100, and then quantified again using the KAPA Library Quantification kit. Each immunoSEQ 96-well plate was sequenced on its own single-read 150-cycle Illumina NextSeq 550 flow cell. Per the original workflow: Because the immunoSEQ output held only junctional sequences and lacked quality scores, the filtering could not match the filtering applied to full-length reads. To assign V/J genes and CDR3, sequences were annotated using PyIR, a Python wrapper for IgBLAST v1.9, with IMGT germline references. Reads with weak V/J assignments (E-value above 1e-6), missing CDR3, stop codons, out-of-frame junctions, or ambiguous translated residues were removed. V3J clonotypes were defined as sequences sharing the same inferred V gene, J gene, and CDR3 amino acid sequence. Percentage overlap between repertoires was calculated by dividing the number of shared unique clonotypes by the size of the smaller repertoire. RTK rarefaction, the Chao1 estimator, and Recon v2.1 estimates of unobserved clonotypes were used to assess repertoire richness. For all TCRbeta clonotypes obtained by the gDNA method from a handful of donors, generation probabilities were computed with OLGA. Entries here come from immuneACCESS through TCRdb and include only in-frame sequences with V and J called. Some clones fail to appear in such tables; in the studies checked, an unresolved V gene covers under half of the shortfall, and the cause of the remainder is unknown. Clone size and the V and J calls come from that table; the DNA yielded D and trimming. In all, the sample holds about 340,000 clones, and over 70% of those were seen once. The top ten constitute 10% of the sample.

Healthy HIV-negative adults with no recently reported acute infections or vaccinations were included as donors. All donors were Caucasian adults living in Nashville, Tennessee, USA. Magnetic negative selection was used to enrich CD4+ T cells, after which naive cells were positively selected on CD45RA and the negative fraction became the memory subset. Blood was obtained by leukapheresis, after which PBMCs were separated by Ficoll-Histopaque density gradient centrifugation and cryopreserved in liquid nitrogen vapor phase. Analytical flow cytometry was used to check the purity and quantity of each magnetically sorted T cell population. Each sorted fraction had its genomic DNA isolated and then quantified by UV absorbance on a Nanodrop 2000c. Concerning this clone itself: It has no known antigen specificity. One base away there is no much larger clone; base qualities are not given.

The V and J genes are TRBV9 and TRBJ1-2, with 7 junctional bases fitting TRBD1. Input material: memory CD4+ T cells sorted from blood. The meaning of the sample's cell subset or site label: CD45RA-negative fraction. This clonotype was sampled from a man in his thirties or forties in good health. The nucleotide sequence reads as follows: TGTGCCAGCACCTTACAGGGGAACCCTCTGCATCACACCTTC. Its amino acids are CASTLQGNPLHHTF.